This T cell receptor beta chain came from a study of T cell changes during pregnancy in multiple sclerosis (dated by TCRdb to the late 2010s). Notes on the research overall: The study looked at changes in the T cell repertoire across pregnancy in women with multiple sclerosis.

Receptor libraries were prepared by the immunoSEQ multiplex PCR assay. TCRdb provides this immuneACCESS table in a form limited to in-frame rearrangements. Some clones are lacking; in checked studies, under half of them reflect an unresolved V gene, and why the rest are absent is not known. A total of tens of thousands of clones appear in this sample, roughly 90% of them only once. The ten largest clonotypes hold around 0.16% of the sample. The CDR3 runs 16 amino acids, cysteine and phenylalanine included. Of the read, only the CDR3 DNA is kept; its 48 bases are in frame from base 1. As encoded in the germline V gene, CDR1 is SGHVS while CDR2 is FQNEAQ. A distance of 24 bases separates the germline ends of V and J, which lose 5 bases and 8 bases respectively. About this clone itself: It has no known antigen specificity. No much larger clonotype is one base removed from it; base qualities were not supplied.

The sample here was CD4+ T cells from peripheral blood mononuclear cells, taken after pregnancy. This receptor was obtained from a female donor in good health, enrolled as a control in a pregnancy study. The chain is assembled from TRBV7-8 and TRBJ1-1; the D gene identity is not certain. CDR3 sequence: CASSPPHTRRLWEAFF. The DNA sequence follows: TGTGCCAGCAGCCCCCCCCACACCAGGCGTCTCTGGGAAGCTTTCTTT.